This T cell receptor (beta chain) was found in a study of beta chain features in type 1 diabetes. General observations from the study: Across all four CD4+ subsets, people with type 1 diabetes showed modestly shorter TCRB CDR3s.

The CDR3 has 14 residues. Germline loops: CDR1 SEHNR, CDR2 FQNEAQ (reference sequence). V shed 4 bases and J 2 bases; nucleotides not matched to a gene: 3. About this clone itself: Its antigen is as yet unknown.

Expressed TCRB transcripts were sequenced, since all the RNA that had been isolated was reverse transcribed. Here immunoSEQ multiplex PCR was the method, and the copy in TCRdb shows in-frame clones only, minus some. The table lists more than 250,000 clones, 15% of them singletons. Staining for CD45RO/CCR7/CD25/CD127/CD95/CD27 allowed sorting of CD4+ naive, central memory, regulatory and stem cell-like memory cells. The TCR sequence derives from a young man with type 1 diabetes. This chain joins TRBV7-9 and TRBJ2-3, with TRBD1 matching 7 bases. Material: naive CD4+ T cells from blood. CDR3 DNA sequence: TGTGCCAGCAGCTATACAGGGGCCACAGATACGCAGTATTTT. This gives the protein CASSYTGATDTQYF.